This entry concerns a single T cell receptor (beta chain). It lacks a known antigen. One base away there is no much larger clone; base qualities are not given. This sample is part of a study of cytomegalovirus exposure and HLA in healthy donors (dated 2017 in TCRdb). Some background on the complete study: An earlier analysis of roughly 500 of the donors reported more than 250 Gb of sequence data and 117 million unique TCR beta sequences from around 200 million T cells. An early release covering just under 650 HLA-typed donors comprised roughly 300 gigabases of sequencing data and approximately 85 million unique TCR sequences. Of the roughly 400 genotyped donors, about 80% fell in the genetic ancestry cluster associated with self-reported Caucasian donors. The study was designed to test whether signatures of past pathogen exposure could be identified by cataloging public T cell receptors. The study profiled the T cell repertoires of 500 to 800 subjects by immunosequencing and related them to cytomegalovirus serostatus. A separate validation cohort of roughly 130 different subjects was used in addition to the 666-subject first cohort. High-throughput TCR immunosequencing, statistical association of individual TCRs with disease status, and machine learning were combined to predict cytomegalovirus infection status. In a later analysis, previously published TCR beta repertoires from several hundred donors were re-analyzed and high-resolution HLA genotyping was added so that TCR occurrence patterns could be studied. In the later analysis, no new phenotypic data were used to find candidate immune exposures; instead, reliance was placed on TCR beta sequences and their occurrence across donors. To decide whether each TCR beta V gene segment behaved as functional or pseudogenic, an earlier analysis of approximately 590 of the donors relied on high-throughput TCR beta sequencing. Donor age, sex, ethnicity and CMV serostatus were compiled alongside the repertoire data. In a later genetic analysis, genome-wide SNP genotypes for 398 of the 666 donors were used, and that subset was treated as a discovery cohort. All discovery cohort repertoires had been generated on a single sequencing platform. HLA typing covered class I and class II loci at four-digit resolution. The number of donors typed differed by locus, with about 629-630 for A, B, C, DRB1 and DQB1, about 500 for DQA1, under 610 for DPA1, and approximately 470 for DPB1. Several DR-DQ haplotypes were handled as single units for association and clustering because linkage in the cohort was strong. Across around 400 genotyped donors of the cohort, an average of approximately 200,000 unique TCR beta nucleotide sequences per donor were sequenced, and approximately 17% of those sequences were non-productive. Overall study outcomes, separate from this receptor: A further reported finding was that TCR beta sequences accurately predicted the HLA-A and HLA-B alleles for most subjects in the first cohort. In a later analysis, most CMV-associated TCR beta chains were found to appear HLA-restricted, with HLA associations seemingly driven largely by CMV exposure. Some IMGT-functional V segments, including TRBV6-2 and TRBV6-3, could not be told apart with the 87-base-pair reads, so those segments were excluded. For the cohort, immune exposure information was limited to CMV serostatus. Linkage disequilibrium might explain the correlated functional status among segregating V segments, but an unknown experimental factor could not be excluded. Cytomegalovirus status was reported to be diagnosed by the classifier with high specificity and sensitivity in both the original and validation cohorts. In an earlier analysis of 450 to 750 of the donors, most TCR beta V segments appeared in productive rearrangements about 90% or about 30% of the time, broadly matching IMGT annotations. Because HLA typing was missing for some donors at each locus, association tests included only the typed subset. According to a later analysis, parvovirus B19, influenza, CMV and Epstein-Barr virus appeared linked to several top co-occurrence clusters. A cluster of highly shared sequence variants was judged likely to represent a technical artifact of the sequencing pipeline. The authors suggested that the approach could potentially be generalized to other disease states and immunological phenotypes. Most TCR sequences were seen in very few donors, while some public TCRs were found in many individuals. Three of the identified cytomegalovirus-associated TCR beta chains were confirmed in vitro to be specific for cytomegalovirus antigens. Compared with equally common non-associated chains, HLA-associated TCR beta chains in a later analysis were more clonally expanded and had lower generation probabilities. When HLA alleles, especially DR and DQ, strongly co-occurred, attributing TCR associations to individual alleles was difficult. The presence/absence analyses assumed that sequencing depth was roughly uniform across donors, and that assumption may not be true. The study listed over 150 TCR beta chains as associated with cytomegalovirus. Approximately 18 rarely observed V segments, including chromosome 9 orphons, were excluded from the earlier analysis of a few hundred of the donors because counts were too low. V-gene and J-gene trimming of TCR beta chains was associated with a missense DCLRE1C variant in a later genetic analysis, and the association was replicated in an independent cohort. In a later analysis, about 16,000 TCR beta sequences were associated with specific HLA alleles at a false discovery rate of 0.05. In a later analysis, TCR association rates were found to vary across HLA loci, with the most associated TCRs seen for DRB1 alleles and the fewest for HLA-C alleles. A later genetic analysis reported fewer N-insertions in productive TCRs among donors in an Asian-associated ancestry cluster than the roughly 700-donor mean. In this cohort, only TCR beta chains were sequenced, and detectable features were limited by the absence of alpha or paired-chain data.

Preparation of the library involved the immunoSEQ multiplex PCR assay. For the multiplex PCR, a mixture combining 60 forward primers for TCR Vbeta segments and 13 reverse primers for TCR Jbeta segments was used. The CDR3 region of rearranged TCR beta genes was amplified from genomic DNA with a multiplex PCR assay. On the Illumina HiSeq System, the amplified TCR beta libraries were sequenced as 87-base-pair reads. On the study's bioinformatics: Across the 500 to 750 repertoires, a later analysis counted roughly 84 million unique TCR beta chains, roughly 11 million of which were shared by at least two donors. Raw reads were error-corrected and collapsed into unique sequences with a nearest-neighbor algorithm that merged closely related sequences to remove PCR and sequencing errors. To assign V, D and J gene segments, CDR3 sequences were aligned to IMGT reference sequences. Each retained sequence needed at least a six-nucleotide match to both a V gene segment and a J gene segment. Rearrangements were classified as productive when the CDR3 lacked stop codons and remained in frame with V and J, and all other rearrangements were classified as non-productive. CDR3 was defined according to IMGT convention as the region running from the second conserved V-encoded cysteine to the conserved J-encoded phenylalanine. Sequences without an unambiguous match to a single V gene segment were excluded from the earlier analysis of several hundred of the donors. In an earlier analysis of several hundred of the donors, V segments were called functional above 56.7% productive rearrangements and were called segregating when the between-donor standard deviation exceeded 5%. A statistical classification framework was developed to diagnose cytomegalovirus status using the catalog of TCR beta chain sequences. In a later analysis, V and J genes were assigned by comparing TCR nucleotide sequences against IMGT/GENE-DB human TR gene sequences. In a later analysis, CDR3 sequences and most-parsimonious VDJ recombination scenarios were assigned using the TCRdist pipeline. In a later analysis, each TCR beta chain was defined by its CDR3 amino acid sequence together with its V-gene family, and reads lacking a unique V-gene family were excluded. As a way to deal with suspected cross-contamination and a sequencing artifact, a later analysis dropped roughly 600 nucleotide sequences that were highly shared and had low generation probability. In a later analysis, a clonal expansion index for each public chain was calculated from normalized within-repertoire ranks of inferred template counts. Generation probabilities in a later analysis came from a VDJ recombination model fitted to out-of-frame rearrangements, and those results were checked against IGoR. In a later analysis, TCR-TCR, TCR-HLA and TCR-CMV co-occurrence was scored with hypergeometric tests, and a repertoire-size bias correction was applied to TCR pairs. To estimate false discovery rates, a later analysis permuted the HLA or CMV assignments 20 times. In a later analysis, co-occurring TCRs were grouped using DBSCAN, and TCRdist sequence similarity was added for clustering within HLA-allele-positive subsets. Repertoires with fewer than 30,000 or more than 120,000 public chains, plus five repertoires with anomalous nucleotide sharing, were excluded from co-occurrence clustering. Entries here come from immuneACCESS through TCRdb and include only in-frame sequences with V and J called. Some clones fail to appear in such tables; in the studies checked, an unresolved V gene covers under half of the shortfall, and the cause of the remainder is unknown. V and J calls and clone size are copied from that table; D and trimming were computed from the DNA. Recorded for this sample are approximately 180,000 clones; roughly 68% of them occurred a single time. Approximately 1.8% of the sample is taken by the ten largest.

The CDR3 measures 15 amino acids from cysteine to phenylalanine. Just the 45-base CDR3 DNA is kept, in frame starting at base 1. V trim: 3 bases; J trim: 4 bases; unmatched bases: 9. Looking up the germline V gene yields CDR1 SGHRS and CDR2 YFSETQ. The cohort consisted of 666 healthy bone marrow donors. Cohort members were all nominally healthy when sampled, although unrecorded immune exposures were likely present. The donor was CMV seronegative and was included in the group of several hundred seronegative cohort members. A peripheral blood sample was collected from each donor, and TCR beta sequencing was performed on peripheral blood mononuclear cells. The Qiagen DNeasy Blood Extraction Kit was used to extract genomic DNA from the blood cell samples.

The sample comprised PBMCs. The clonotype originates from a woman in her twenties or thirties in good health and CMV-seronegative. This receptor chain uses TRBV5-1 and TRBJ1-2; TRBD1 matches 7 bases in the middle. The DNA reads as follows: TGCGCCAGCAGCTCGCCCGGGACAGCGTTCTATGGCTACACCTTC. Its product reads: CASSSPGTAFYGYTF.